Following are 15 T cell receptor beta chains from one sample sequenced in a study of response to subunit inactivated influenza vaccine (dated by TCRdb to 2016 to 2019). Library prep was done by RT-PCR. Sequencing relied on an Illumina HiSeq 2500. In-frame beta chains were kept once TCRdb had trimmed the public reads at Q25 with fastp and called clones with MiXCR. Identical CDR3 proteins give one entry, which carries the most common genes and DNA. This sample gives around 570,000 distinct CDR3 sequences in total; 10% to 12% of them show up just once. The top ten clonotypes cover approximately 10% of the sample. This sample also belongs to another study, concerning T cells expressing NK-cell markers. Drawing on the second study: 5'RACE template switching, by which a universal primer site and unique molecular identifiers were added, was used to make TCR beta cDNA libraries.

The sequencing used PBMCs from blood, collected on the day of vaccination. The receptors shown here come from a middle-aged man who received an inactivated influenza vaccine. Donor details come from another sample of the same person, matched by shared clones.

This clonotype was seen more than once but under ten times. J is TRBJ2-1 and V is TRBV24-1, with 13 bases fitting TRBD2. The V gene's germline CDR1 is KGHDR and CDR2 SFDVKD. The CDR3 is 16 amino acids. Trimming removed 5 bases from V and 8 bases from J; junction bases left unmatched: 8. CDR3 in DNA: TGTGCCACCAGTGCACCGGGACTAGCGGGATGGGATGAGCAGTTCTTC. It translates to CATSAPGLAGWDEQFF.

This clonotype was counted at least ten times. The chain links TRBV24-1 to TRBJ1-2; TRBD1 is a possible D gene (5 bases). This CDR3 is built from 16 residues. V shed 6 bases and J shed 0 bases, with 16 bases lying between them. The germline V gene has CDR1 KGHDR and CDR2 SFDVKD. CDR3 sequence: CATSPAFGAPNYGYTF. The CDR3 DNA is TGTGCCACCAGTCCGGCCTTTGGGGCCCCTAACTATGGCTACACCTTC.

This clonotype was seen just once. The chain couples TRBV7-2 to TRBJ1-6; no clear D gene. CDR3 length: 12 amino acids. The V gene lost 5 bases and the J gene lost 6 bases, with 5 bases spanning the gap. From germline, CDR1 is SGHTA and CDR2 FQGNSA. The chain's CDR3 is CASSTSNSPLHF. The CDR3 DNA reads TGTGCCAGCAGCACGTCTAATTCACCCCTCCACTTT.

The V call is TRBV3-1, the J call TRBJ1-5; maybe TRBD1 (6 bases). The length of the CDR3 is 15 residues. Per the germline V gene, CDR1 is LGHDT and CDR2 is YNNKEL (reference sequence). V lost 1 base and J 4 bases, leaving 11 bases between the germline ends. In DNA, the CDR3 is TGTGCCAGCAGCCAAGGTTTAGGGGGGAATCAGCCCCAGCATTTT. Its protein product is CASSQGLGGNQPQHF.

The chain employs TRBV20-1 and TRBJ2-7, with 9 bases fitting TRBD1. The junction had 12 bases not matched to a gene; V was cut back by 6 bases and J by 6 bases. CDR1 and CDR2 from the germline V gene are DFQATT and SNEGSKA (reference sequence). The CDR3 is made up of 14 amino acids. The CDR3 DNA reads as TGCAGTGCGCATCAGCCGGGACAGGGATCCGAGCAGTACTTC. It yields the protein CSAHQPGQGSEQYF.

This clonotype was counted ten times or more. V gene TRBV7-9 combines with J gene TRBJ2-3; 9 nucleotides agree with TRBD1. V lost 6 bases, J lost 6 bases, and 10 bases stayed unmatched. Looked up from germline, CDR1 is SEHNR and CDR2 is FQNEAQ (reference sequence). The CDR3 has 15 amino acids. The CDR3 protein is CASSLGDRAPDTQYF. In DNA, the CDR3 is TGTGCCAGCAGTCTCGGGGACAGGGCCCCGGATACGCAGTATTTT.

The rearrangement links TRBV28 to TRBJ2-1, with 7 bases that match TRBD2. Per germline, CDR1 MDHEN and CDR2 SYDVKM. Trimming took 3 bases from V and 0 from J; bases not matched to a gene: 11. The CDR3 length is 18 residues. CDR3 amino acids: CASSFWGLTPSSYNEQFF. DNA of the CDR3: TGTGCCAGCAGTTTTTGGGGACTAACCCCGAGCTCCTACAATGAGCAGTTCTTC.

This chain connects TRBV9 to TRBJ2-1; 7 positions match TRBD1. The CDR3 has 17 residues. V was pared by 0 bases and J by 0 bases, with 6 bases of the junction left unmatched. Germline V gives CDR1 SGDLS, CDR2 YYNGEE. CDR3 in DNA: TGTGCCAGCAGCGTAGGAGGGGGCTCTATCTCCTACAATGAGCAGTTCTTC. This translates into CASSVGGGSISYNEQFF.

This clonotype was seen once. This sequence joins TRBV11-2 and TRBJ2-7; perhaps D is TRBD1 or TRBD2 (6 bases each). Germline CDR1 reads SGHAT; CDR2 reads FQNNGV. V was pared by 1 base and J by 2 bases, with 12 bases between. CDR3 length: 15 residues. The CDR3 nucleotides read TGTGCCAGCAGCTTAGCGTCAGGGGAGGCCTACGAGCAGTACTTC. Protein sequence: CASSLASGEAYEQYF.

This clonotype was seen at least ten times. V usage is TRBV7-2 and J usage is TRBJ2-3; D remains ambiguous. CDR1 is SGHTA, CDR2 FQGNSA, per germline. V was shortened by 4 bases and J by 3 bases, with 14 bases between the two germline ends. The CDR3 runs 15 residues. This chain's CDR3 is CASSSQWRETDTQYF. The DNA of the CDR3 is TGTGCCAGCAGCTCACAGTGGAGAGAGACAGATACGCAGTATTTT. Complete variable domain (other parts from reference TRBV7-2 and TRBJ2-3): GAGVSQSPSNKVTEKGKDVELRCDPISGHTALYWYRQSLGQGLEFLIYFQGNSAPDKSGLPSDRFSAERTGGSVSTLTIQRTQQEDSAVYLCASSSQWRETDTQYFGPGTRLTVL.

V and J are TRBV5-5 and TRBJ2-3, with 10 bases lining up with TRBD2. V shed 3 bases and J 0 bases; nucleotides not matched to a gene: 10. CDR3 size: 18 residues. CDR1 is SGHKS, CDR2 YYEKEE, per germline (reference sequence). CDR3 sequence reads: CASSSTSGASASTDTQYF. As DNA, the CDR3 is TGTGCCAGCAGCTCCACTAGCGGGGCATCCGCTAGCACAGATACGCAGTATTTT.

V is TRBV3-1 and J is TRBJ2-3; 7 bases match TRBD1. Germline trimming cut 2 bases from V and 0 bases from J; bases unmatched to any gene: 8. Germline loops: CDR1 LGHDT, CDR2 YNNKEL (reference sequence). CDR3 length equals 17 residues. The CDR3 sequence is CASSQLAGGSSTDTQYF. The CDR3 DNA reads TGTGCCAGCAGCCAATTGGCAGGGGGATCTAGCACAGATACGCAGTATTTT.

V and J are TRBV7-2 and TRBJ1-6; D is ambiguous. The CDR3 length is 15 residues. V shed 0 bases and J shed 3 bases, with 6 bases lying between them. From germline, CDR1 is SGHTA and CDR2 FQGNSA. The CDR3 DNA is TGTGCCAGCAGCTTAGCCGGAAACTATAATTCACCCCTCCACTTT. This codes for CASSLAGNYNSPLHF. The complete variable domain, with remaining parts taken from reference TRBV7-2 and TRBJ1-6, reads GAGVSQSPSNKVTEKGKDVELRCDPISGHTALYWYRQSLGQGLEFLIYFQGNSAPDKSGLPSDRFSAERTGGSVSTLTIQRTQQEDSAVYLCASSLAGNYNSPLHFGNGTRLTVT.

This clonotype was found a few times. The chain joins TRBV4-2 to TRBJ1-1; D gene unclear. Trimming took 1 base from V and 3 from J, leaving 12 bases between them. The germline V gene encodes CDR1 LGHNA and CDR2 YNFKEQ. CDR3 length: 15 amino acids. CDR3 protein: CASSQAKRLYTEAFF. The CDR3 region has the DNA TGTGCCAGCAGCCAAGCAAAGAGGCTTTACACTGAAGCTTTCTTT.

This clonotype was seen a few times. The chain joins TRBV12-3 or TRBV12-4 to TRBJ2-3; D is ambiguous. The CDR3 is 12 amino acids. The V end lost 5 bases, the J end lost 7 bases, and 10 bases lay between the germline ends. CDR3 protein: CASSPVANTQYF. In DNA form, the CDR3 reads TGTGCCAGCAGTCCCGTTGCCAATACGCAGTATTTT.